This T cell receptor beta chain was recorded in a study of shared clonotypes between healthy human individuals. Whole-study results and caveats: Blood was the sole source, and tissue repertoires probably differ. Naive subsets generally had larger estimated richness than memory subsets.

Cells designated naive CD8 were CD45RO-negative and were positively selected for CCR7, with terminally differentiated effector memory CD45RA+ cells excluded. All participating donors were Caucasian adults from Nashville, Tennessee. Some 27,000 T cell genomes, or around 0.2 ug DNA, went into the sorted-subset replicate PCRs. The method was immunoSEQ multiplex PCR; TCRdb's version includes in-frame clones alone and lacks a portion of them. The table lists just over 2,000,000 clones, about 95% of them singletons. Concerning this clone: Its specificity is not known.

The sequence was collected from a young man in good health. Specimen: naive CD8+ T cells sorted from blood.

As DNA, the CDR3 is TGTGCCAGCAGCCCCGCGAGGACCTATGGCTACACCTTC. Translation: CASSPARTYGYTF. The chain has TRBV9 and TRBJ1-2; D uncertain. This CDR3 is built from 13 residues. Germline values: CDR1 SGDLS, CDR2 YYNGEE. With 4 bases removed from V and 4 bases from J, the gap between germline ends came to 11 bases.